One and the same sample provided the 18 T cell receptor beta chains below, sequenced in a study of blood T cell repertoires in COVID-19. Libraries were prepared by immunoSEQ multiplex PCR; TCRdb keeps only in-frame clonotypes and omits some of them. There are about 42,000 clones in the sample; 70% to 90% occur only once, and over 2% lies in the top ten. Sequenced: peripheral blood. The receptors here all came from a human donor in a cohort sampled during active COVID-19.

The V gene is TRBV6-5, the J gene TRBJ2-2, with D possibly matching TRBD1 (6 bases). Germline V gene data show CDR1 as MNHEY and CDR2 as SVGAGI. This CDR3 has 15 residues. The V end lost 7 bases, the J end lost 0 bases, and 12 bases lay between the germline ends. The CDR3 nucleotides read TGTGCCAGCATGAGGGGACACTCGAACACCGGGGAGCTGTTTTTT. Its protein is CASMRGHSNTGELFF.

This sequence joins TRBV19 and TRBJ2-1, with a tentative D call TRBD2 (6 bases). This CDR3 is built from 10 residues. Germline V gene lookup returns CDR1 LNHDA and CDR2 SQIVND (reference sequence). V was trimmed by 8 bases and J by 7 bases, leaving 6 bases between them. As DNA, the CDR3 is TGTGCCAGTGGGGGGAATGAGCAGTTCTTC. This translates into CASGGNEQFF. The variable domain in full, with the rest retrieved from reference TRBV19 and TRBJ2-1, is DGGITQSPKYLFRKEGQNVTLSCEQNLNHDAMYWYRQDPGQGLRLIYYSQIVNDFQKGDIAEGYSVSREKKESFPLTVTSAQKNPTAFYLCASGGNEQFFGPGTRLTVL.

Comment on this clone: This same CDR3 is encoded by further DNA sequences in the sample. The rearrangement joins TRBV3-1 (or the pseudogene TRBV3-2) to TRBJ2-3; D gene uncertain. Germline CDR1 and CDR2: LGHDT and YNNKEL (reference sequence). This CDR3 has 13 residues. The ends were cut back, 4 bases at V and 1 base at J, with 6 bases in the middle. CDR3 nucleotide sequence: TGTGCCAGCAGCCCCCCGGGCACAGATACGCAGTATTTT. It yields the protein CASSPPGTDTQYF.

The chain joins TRBV21-1 to TRBJ2-7; the D call in the table, TRBD1, was not verified against the DNA. TRBV21-1 is a listed pseudogene. CDR3 length: 15 amino acids. CDR3 loop: CASSKSGTGNYEQYF. CDR3 nucleotide sequence: TGTGCCAGCAGCAAATCAGGCACAGGGAACTACGAGCAGTACTTC.

V usage is TRBV11-2 and J usage is TRBJ1-2, with D possibly matching TRBD1 (6 bases). The ends were cut back, 7 bases at V and 1 base at J, with 16 bases in the middle. Germline V lookup: CDR1 SGHAT, CDR2 FQNNGV. The CDR3 has 15 residues. In DNA, the CDR3 is TGTGCCAGCACCACTTTTACAGGGAATAACTATGGCTACACCTTC. It is translated as CASTTFTGNNYGYTF.

The chain links TRBV19 to TRBJ1-5, with D unresolved. The CDR3 totals 15 residues. Trimming took off 0 bases at V and 2 bases at J, with 8 bases between the two ends. Per the germline V gene, CDR1 is LNHDA and CDR2 is SQIVND (reference sequence). The CDR3 region has the DNA TGTGCCAGTAGTATAGATCGCGGGGGCAATCAGCCCCAGCATTTT. Its translation: CASSIDRGGNQPQHF.

The rearrangement joins TRBV9 to TRBJ1-1, with D possibly being TRBD1 (6 bases). Trimming removed 5 bases at V and 4 bases at J, with 12 bases between. In germline, CDR1 is SGDLS, CDR2 YYNGEE. The CDR3 has 13 residues. The CDR3 DNA reads TGTGCCAGCAGTACAGGGATGGGCACTGAAGCTTTCTTT. This translates into CASSTGMGTEAFF.

The chain is built from TRBV2 and TRBJ1-2; 12 nucleotides match TRBD1. Per germline, CDR1 SNHLY and CDR2 FYNNEI. The length of the CDR3 is 15 residues. V lost 6 bases and J lost 4; bases outside the gene matches: 6. CDR3 nucleotides: TGTGCCAGCAGACCGGGACAGGGGGCAATCTATGGCTACACCTTC. Its translation: CASRPGQGAIYGYTF.

This chain uses TRBV6-5 with TRBJ2-1, with TRBD1 as a possible D gene (5 bases). Per germline, CDR1 MNHEY and CDR2 SVGAGI. The V gene lost 0 bases and the J gene lost 6 bases, with 15 bases spanning the gap. CDR3 size: 16 residues. CDR3 sequence reads: CASSYSMTDPFNEQFF. The CDR3 nucleotides read TGTGCCAGCAGTTACTCGATGACAGATCCTTTCAATGAGCAGTTCTTC.

J is TRBJ2-1 and V is TRBV10-3; 7 nucleotides match TRBD2. The germline CDR1 and CDR2 sequences are ENHRY and SYGVKD. V was clipped by 11 bases and J by 0 bases; unmatched bases: 10. The CDR3 loop spans 15 amino acids. The CDR3 DNA follows: TGTGCCGGGGGGGATAGCGGAAGCTCCTACAATGAGCAGTTCTTC. Translation gives CAGGDSGSSYNEQFF.

The rearrangement joins TRBV24-1 to TRBJ1-5; D unresolved. CDR1 and CDR2 (germline): KGHDR, SFDVKD. Trimming left V 12 bases short and J 6 bases short, with 20 bases between. The CDR3 is made up of 14 amino acids. For the CDR3, the DNA is TGTGCCTCTTCCGGGAGGGTAGCGGGTCAGCCCCAGCATTTT. It encodes CASSGRVAGQPQHF.

This clone was found once. This chain joins TRBV5-1 and TRBJ2-7; tentative D call: TRBD1 (6 bases). The CDR3 spans 15 residues. V lost 0 bases to trimming and J lost 2 bases, with 12 bases between them. Germline lookup yields CDR1 SGHRS and CDR2 YFSETQ. In DNA form, the CDR3 reads TGCGCCAGCAGCTTGGGGACAGCCAAACCCTACGAGCAGTACTTC. Protein product: CASSLGTAKPYEQYF.

The genes are TRBV7-2 and TRBJ2-1; perhaps TRBD2 as D (7 bases). CDR1 is SGHTA, CDR2 FQGNSA, per germline. The CDR3 spans 14 residues. V lost 5 bases and J lost 12, with 20 bases in between. CDR3 residues: CASSPGGLLRGQFF. The DNA of the CDR3 is TGTGCCAGCAGCCCGGGGGGACTCCTCAGGGGGCAGTTCTTC.

The chain recombines TRBV25-1 with TRBJ1-2; possible D gene TRBD1, 5 bases. Trimming pared 2 bases from V and 3 bases from J, leaving 7 bases between. The CDR3 has 13 amino acids. The germline gives CDR1 MGHDK, CDR2 SYGVNS. For the CDR3, the DNA is TGTGCCAGCAGTGAAGGGGGGGACTATGGCTACACCTTC. Amino acids: CASSEGGDYGYTF.

The chain has TRBV5-1 and TRBJ1-4; weak D call: TRBD1 (6 bases). The V end lost 0 bases, the J end lost 6 bases, and 12 bases lay between the germline ends. This CDR3 is 15 amino acids long. CDR1 SGHRS and CDR2 YFSETQ come from the germline V gene. The CDR3 sequence: CASSLERQAYEKLFF. Written as DNA, the CDR3 is TGCGCCAGCAGCTTGGAGAGACAGGCTTATGAAAAACTGTTTTTT.

The V and J genes are TRBV5-3 and TRBJ2-1; D is uncertain. TRBV5-3 is an open reading frame whose function is uncertain. The CDR3 has 14 residues. The ends were cut back, 5 bases at V and 0 bases at J, with 9 bases in the middle. In DNA form, the CDR3 reads TGTGCCAGAAGTGTGACAAGCTCCTACAATGAGCAGTTCTTC. Its protein product is CARSVTSSYNEQFF.

V is TRBV29-1 and J is TRBJ1-1; tentative D call: TRBD1 (6 bases). The germline CDR1 and CDR2 sequences are SQVTM and ANQGSEA. The CDR3 sequence is 12 residues long. Trimming took off 5 bases at V and 1 base at J, with 8 bases between the two ends. The CDR3 loop is CSVSGQNTEAFF. Written as DNA, the CDR3 is TGCAGCGTTTCGGGACAGAACACTGAAGCTTTCTTT.

This chain uses TRBV7-6 with TRBJ1-1, with 7 bases aligning to TRBD1. From germline, CDR1 is SGHVS and CDR2 FNYEAQ. J lost 4 bases, V lost 4 bases, and 9 bases had no gene match. The CDR3 spans 15 residues. CDR3 bases: TGTGCCAGCAGCTCCAGGTACAGGGGCAGCACTGAAGCTTTCTTT. It specifies CASSSRYRGSTEAFF.